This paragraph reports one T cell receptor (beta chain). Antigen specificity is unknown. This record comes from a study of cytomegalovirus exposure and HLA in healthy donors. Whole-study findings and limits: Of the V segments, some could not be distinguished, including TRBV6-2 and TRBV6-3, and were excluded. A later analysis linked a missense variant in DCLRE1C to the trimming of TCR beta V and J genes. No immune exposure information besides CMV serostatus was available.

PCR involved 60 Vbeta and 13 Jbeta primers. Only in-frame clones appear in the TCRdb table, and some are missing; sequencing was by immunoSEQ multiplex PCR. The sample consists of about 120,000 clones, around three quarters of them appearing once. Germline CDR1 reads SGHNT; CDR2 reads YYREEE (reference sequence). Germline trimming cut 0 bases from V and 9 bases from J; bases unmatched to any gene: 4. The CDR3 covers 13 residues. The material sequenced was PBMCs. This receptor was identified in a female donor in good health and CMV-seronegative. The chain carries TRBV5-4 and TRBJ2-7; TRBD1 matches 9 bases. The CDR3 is CASSLAGGQGQYF. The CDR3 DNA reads TGTGCCAGCAGCTTGGCCGGGGGACAGGGGCAGTACTTC.